The 25 T cell receptor beta chains below were found in one sample sequenced in a study of blood T cell repertoires in COVID-19. Repertoires were generated with immunoSEQ multiplex PCR, while TCRdb's copy carries only in-frame clones and drops some. The data show roughly 150,000 clones, roughly 72% seen once. The source material was peripheral blood. The receptors stem from a woman older than 75 with acute or convalescent COVID-19.

V gene TRBV27 combines with J gene TRBJ2-2; 12 bases map to TRBD2. J gave up 7 bases and V 6 bases, and 12 bases lay outside the gene matches. This CDR3 is 17 amino acids long. Germline V gene lookup returns CDR1 MNHEY and CDR2 SMNVEV (reference sequence). DNA for the CDR3: TGTGCCAGCAGCCGCCCTGGACTAGCGGGAAGGGTCGGGGAGCTGTTTTTT. Its protein is CASSRPGLAGRVGELFF.

The chain uses TRBV10-2 and TRBJ1-1; the D gene is possibly TRBD1 (5 bases). In germline, CDR1 is WSHSY, CDR2 SAAADI. The CDR3 loop spans 13 amino acids. V lost 7 bases and J 6 bases, leaving 15 bases between the germline ends. CDR3 sequence reads: CASIPAGGAEAFF. CDR3 DNA sequence: TGCGCCAGCATCCCCGCTGGAGGGGCTGAAGCTTTCTTT.

The V and J genes are TRBV7-9 and TRBJ2-1, with 8 nucleotides matching TRBD1. V trimming: 5 bases; J trimming: 7 bases; junction bases outside the gene matches: 7. CDR3 size: 14 residues. Germline-derived CDR1 and CDR2 are SEHNR and FQNEAQ (reference sequence). CDR3 bases: TGTGCCAGCAGCCCCCAGGGGGCCGGGAATGAGCAGTTCTTC. Protein: CASSPQGAGNEQFF.

In this sample, this clone turned up a few times. The chain links TRBV9 to TRBJ1-1, with D unclear. Germline V gene data show CDR1 as SGDLS and CDR2 as YYNGEE. Trimming shortened V by 1 base and J by 0 bases, and 10 bases separated the two germline ends. There are 15 residues in the CDR3. The DNA of the CDR3 is TGTGCCAGCAGCGTATCGGGGAAGATGAACACTGAAGCTTTCTTT. Amino acid sequence: CASSVSGKMNTEAFF.

This rearrangement joins TRBV6-5 to TRBJ1-5; D gene unclear. The CDR3 is 13 residues long. Germline CDR1 and CDR2: MNHEY and SVGAGI. With 0 bases removed from V and 3 bases from J, the gap between germline ends came to 3 bases. CDR3 sequence reads: CASSYSHNQPQHF. CDR3 bases: TGTGCCAGCAGTTACTCTCACAATCAGCCCCAGCATTTT.

This chain connects TRBV6-5 to TRBJ1-2, with TRBD1 matching over 7 bases. V lost 4 bases, J lost 11 bases, and 7 bases stayed unmatched. The CDR3 is 12 amino acids. Germline values: CDR1 MNHEY, CDR2 SVGAGI. CDR3 region: CASSSDREKYTF. In nucleotides, the CDR3 is TGTGCCAGCAGTTCCGACAGGGAAAAGTACACCTTC.

V usage is TRBV9 and J usage is TRBJ1-3; D call uncertain. The CDR3 totals 17 residues. CDR1 is SGDLS and CDR2 is YYNGEE in the germline V gene. Deletions cut 0 bases from V and 0 bases from J, with 13 bases between. The DNA for the CDR3 is TGTGCCAGCAGCGTAGGCCCCTCCTCTATCTCTGGAAACACCATATATTTT. Encoded protein: CASSVGPSSISGNTIYF.

The V call is TRBV6-2 or TRBV6-3, the J call TRBJ2-7; TRBD2 aligns across 15 bases. After removal of 5 bases from V and 2 bases from J, the junction contained 4 bases not matched to a gene. From germline, CDR1 is MNHEY and CDR2 SVGEGT. This CDR3 is 16 amino acids long. The CDR3 DNA follows: TGTGCCAGCAGTCGGACTAGCGGGGGGGATGCCTACGAGCAGTACTTC. This codes for CASSRTSGGDAYEQYF.

The chain is built from TRBV3-1 (or the pseudogene TRBV3-2) and TRBJ1-2; 7 nucleotides agree with TRBD1. Germline CDR1 and CDR2: LGHDT and YNNKEL (reference sequence). The V and J ends lost 1 base and 10 bases, in that order; junction bases with no gene match: 12. The CDR3 spans 15 residues. CDR3 sequence (DNA): TGTGCCAGCAGCCAAGTGGGGGACAGTGATGAGTACTACACCTTC. Its translation is CASSQVGDSDEYYTF.

This chain joins TRBV7-9 and TRBJ2-2; tentative D call: TRBD2 (6 bases). This CDR3 region has 15 residues. In germline, CDR1 is SEHNR, CDR2 FQNEAQ (reference sequence). V gave up 7 bases and J gave up 1 base, with 13 bases separating them. CDR3 amino acids: CASTRDSWNTGELFF. CDR3 coding DNA: TGTGCCAGCACCCGGGACTCATGGAACACCGGGGAGCTGTTTTTT.

The chain has TRBV3-1 (or the pseudogene TRBV3-2) and TRBJ1-4, with TRBD1 matching over 7 bases. Per germline, CDR1 LGHDT and CDR2 YNNKEL (reference sequence). V gave up 5 bases and J gave up 2 bases; unmatched junction bases: 5. This CDR3 has 15 amino acids. This chain's CDR3 is CASSYRGTTNEKLFF. The CDR3 DNA sequence: TGTGCCAGCAGCTACAGGGGCACGACTAATGAAAAACTGTTTTTT.

The chain joins TRBV5-4 to TRBJ1-1; 8 nucleotides match TRBD1. Trimming at V came to 2 bases and at J to 5 bases, leaving 14 bases not matched to a gene. This CDR3 spans 17 amino acids. CDR1 SGHNT and CDR2 YYREEE come from the germline V gene (reference sequence). CDR3 loop: CASSFGTGGGLATEAFF. The CDR3 DNA is TGTGCCAGCAGCTTTGGCACAGGGGGTGGCTTAGCGACTGAAGCTTTCTTT.

The chain has TRBV3-1 (or the pseudogene TRBV3-2) and TRBJ1-3; 7 bases align to TRBD1. The CDR3 sequence is 13 residues long. The germline V gene has CDR1 LGHDT and CDR2 YNNKEL (reference sequence). V was clipped by 7 bases and J by 4 bases; unmatched bases: 4. CDR3 in amino acids: CASKQGSGNTIYF. CDR3 DNA: TGTGCCAGCAAACAGGGGTCCGGAAACACCATATATTTT.

The sample holds a few counts of this clone. The chain links TRBV6-5 to TRBJ1-5; TRBD1 matches at 7 bases. The V and J ends lost 7 bases and 2 bases, in that order; junction bases with no gene match: 8. This CDR3 is built from 15 residues. CDR1 and CDR2 (germline): MNHEY, SVGAGI. CDR3 DNA sequence: TGTGCCAGCACCTCCGGACAGGCCGGCAATCAGCCCCAGCATTTT. Its protein is CASTSGQAGNQPQHF.

V gene TRBV15 combines with J gene TRBJ1-5; 7 bases align to TRBD1. Germline V lookup: CDR1 LNHNV, CDR2 YYDKDF (reference sequence). This CDR3 has 15 residues. V dropped 0 bases and J dropped 5; count of bases not matched to a gene: 4. DNA of the CDR3: TGTGCCACCAGCAGAGAACAGGGGACGTATCAGCCCCAGCATTTT. This sequence encodes CATSREQGTYQPQHF.

The chain carries TRBV18 and TRBJ1-2; D call uncertain. Deletions cut 3 bases from V and 3 bases from J, with 17 bases between. The CDR3 consists of 16 residues. Looked up from germline, CDR1 is KGHSH and CDR2 is LQKENI. The DNA for the CDR3 is TGTGCCAGCTCACCCCCCGGAGGGATTGGTCACTATGGCTACACCTTC. It is translated as CASSPPGGIGHYGYTF.

The chain carries TRBV20-1 and TRBJ2-1; D remains unclear. Germline V gene data show CDR1 as DFQATT and CDR2 as SNEGSKA (reference sequence). This CDR3 comprises 11 residues. V was cut by 3 bases and J by 9 bases, with 9 bases left in between. This chain's CDR3 is CSASQSGEQFF. The CDR3 DNA reads as TGCAGTGCTAGCCAGTCGGGTGAGCAGTTCTTC.

The chain links TRBV30 to TRBJ2-2; perhaps TRBD2 as D (5 bases). The CDR3 covers 12 residues. Trimming left V 3 bases short and J 7 bases short, with 9 bases between. Germline-derived CDR1 and CDR2 are GTSNPN and SVGIG (reference sequence). CDR3 nucleotide sequence: TGTGCCTGGAGGGAGGAAAGCGGGGAGCTGTTTTTT. Its protein is CAWREESGELFF. Together with reference TRBV30 and TRBJ2-2, the CDR3 gives the full variable domain: SQTIHQWPATLVQPVGSPLSLECTVEGTSNPNLYWYRQAAGRGLQLLFYSVGIGQISSEVPQNLSASRPQDRQFILSSKKLLLSDSGFYLCAWREESGELFFGEGSRLTVL.

The genes are TRBV7-8 and TRBJ2-5, with unresolved D. This CDR3 contains 15 residues. Germline CDR1 is SGHVS and CDR2 is FQNEAQ. Trimming cost V 0 bases and J 7 bases, with 15 bases left between them. For the CDR3, the DNA is TGTGCCAGCAGCTTAGCGTCTTTTGCCCAGTGGACCCAGTACTTC. This sequence encodes CASSLASFAQWTQYF.

Note on this clone: The junction departs from germline at one end; a sequencing error may be responsible. The chain employs TRBV9 and TRBJ1-1; 8 bases fit TRBD1. The germline V gene encodes CDR1 SGDLS and CDR2 YYNGEE. This CDR3 comprises 14 residues. The CDR3 nucleotides read TGCGCCAGCAGCCAGGGGGCGGTGAACACTGAAGCTTTCTTT. The encoded protein is CASSQGAVNTEAFF. Using reference TRBV9 and TRBJ1-1 for the parts outside the CDR3, the full variable domain is DSGVTQTPKHLITATGQRVTLRCSPRSGDLSVYWYQQSLDQGLQFLIQYYNGEERAKGNILERFSAQQFPDLHSELNLSSLELGDSALYFCASSQGAVNTEAFFGQGTRLTVV.

The CDR3 bases are TGCGCCAGCAGTTGGGCAGGCGACTATAATTCACCCCTCCACTTT. Amino acid sequence: CASSWAGDYNSPLHF. The chain is built from TRBV5-1 and TRBJ1-6; D unresolved. Germline V CDR1 and CDR2: SGHRS, YFSETQ. Trimming left V 5 bases short and J 3 bases short, with 12 bases between. The CDR3 has 15 residues. Drawing the rest from reference TRBV5-1 and TRBJ1-6, the complete variable domain is KAGVTQTPRYLIKTRGQQVTLSCSPISGHRSVSWYQQTPGQGLQFLFEYFSETQRNKGNFPGRFSGRQFSNSRSEMNVSTLELGDSALYLCASSWAGDYNSPLHFGNGTRLTVT.

V usage is TRBV18 and J usage is TRBJ1-5; D uncertain. Germline CDR1 KGHSH, CDR2 LQKENI. With 3 bases removed from V and 0 bases from J, the gap between germline ends came to 9 bases. This CDR3 has 15 residues. The CDR3 DNA follows: TGTGCCAGCTCACCCGCCCGGAGTAGCAATCAGCCCCAGCATTTT. It codes for CASSPARSSNQPQHF.

The chain has TRBV9 and TRBJ1-2; D perhaps matches TRBD1 (5 bases). V gave up 1 base and J gave up 2 bases, with 9 bases separating them. The germline V gene has CDR1 SGDLS and CDR2 YYNGEE. The CDR3 consists of 14 residues. The CDR3, as DNA: TGTGCCAGCAGCGTATCGGAGGGGAACTATGGCTACACCTTC. The encoded protein is CASSVSEGNYGYTF. Combining the CDR3 with reference TRBV9 and TRBJ1-2 gives the whole variable domain DSGVTQTPKHLITATGQRVTLRCSPRSGDLSVYWYQQSLDQGLQFLIQYYNGEERAKGNILERFSAQQFPDLHSELNLSSLELGDSALYFCASSVSEGNYGYTFGSGTRLTVV.

In this sample, this clone turned up a few times. The chain uses TRBV4-2 and TRBJ1-2; 7 nucleotides align to TRBD1. CDR3 length equals 14 residues. CDR1 and CDR2 from the germline V gene are LGHNA and YNFKEQ. V trimming: 4 bases; J trimming: 8 bases; junction bases outside the gene matches: 10. The CDR3 sequence: CASSRLEGAAGYTF. Here the CDR3 DNA reads TGTGCCAGCAGCCGGCTCGAGGGGGCGGCAGGCTACACCTTC.

The rearrangement uses TRBV5-1 and TRBJ1-4; tentatively, D is TRBD1 (5 bases). The V end was cut by 5 bases, the J end by 8 bases, with 16 bases between. Germline CDR1 and CDR2: SGHRS and YFSETQ. CDR3 length equals 14 residues. The CDR3 region is CASREVPGREKLFF. The CDR3 DNA reads as TGCGCCAGCAGAGAAGTGCCAGGGCGGGAAAAACTGTTTTTT.